This T cell receptor (beta chain) came from a study of blood T cell repertoires in COVID-19. Study context: Italy, Spain and the United States were the sources of the convalescent and acute COVID-19 samples.

The method was immunoSEQ multiplex PCR; TCRdb's version includes in-frame clones alone and lacks a portion of them. The sample consists of fewer than 600,000 clones, approximately 87% of them appearing once. Across about two dozen US areas, participants ranged in age from about 18 to 100 years. Cohort allocation depended upon clinical history that participants reported. Two negative PCRs, clearance, or symptom resolution had been documented for recovered Cohort 3 donors. The sequence was obtained from a woman between 40 and 55 years old who had recovered from COVID-19. Sequencing was performed on PBMCs or T cells enriched from blood (not recorded which).

The CDR3 is CASSFTVGQGNQPQHF. DNA for the CDR3: TGTGCCAGCAGCTTTACTGTGGGACAGGGCAATCAGCCCCAGCATTTT. The rearrangement links TRBV7-8 to TRBJ1-5; 8 positions agree with TRBD1. This CDR3 has 16 amino acids. J was trimmed by 2 bases and V by 3 bases; bases with no gene match: 6. Germline V gene data show CDR1 as SGHVS and CDR2 as FQNEAQ.